Listed below are T cell receptor beta chains from one sample, sequenced in a study of blood T cells in healthy people across ages. TCRdb itself ran the 5' RACE reads through MiXCR, one entry per CDR3 protein. The sample records around 990,000 distinct CDR3 sequences, approximately 25% being singletons. The same data also went into a second study, on T cells of mothers and their children.

Sequenced sample: blood. These receptors all stem from a girl aged 2-10 years in good health. Both conserved end residues are part of each CDR3. The order of the fields is CDR3 protein, CDR3 DNA, D gene, V gene, J gene, clone size. A D gene is named only where the DNA matches it firmly. Size is omitted from some rows. Given values are once, few, many or a class for expanded clones.

CASSSRSSTPEKLFF	TGTGCCAGCAGTTCCCGGTCCAGCACACCGGAAAAACTGTTTTTT	.	TRBV27	TRBJ1-4	few
CASSFSQGARKGSGYTF	TGTGCCAGCAGTTTTTCACAGGGGGCGCGGAAGGGTAGTGGCTACACCTTC	TRBD1	TRBV12-3/TRBV12-4	TRBJ1-2	few
CATSWGENGYTF	TGTGCCACCAGCTGGGGGGAGAATGGCTACACCTTC	.	TRBV24-1	TRBJ1-2	.
CASSFGSYEQYF	TGTGCCAGCAGCTTCGGCTCCTACGAGCAGTACTTC	.	TRBV28	TRBJ2-7	many
CASSQDGTGWNTIYF	TGCGCCAGCAGCCAAGACGGGACAGGGTGGAACACCATATATTTT	TRBD1	TRBV4-3	TRBJ1-3	.
CSARPGEVNEQYF	TGCAGTGCTCGCCCGGGAGAGGTCAACGAGCAGTACTTC	.	TRBV20-1	TRBJ2-7	.
CASMSQGPGTQYF	TGTGCCAGCATGTCACAAGGCCCGGGAACCCAGTACTTC	.	TRBV2	TRBJ2-5	few
CASSQGPGTRGQNEQFF	TGTGCCAGCAGCCAAGGTCCCGGGACTAGGGGGCAAAATGAGCAGTTCTTC	.	TRBV3-1	TRBJ2-1	few
CASRGTAYSNQPQHF	TGTGCCAGCCGGGGGACAGCTTATAGCAATCAGCCCCAGCATTTT	TRBD1	TRBV2	TRBJ1-5	.
CASSPGAGSRYEQFF	TGTGCCAGCAGCCCAGGGGCGGGGAGTCGCTATGAGCAGTTCTTC	.	TRBV7-9	TRBJ2-1	.
CASSQGQGNYGYTF	TGTGCCAGCAGCCAAGGACAGGGGAACTATGGCTACACCTTC	TRBD1	TRBV7-3	TRBJ1-2	.
CASSPRGGPSYNEQFF	TGTGCCAGCAGCCCCCGAGGGGGCCCCTCCTACAATGAGCAGTTCTTC	TRBD1	TRBV3-1	TRBJ2-1	few
CASSFGQGFPYGYTF	TGTGCCAGCAGTTTTGGTCAGGGGTTTCCCTATGGCTACACCTTC	.	TRBV27	TRBJ1-2	.
CASSQAGSGHEKLFF	TGCGCCAGCAGCCAGGCCGGGTCCGGGCATGAAAAACTGTTTTTT	.	TRBV4-1	TRBJ1-4	.
CASSSSTGRGWGYTF	.	.	TRBV6-5	TRBJ1-2	.
CASSSTPGREQYF	TGTGCCAGCAGCTCAACCCCAGGGCGCGAGCAGTACTTC	.	TRBV5-6	TRBJ2-7	few
CSVSNRAKNIQYF	TGCAGTGTTTCTAATAGGGCCAAAAACATTCAGTACTTC	.	TRBV20-1	TRBJ2-4	.
CASSQVDTFNEQFF	TGTGCCAGCAGCCAAGTAGACACCTTCAATGAGCAGTTCTTC	.	TRBV14	TRBJ2-1	few
CSARETSGGASDTQYF	TGCAGTGCTAGAGAAACTAGCGGGGGGGCCTCAGATACGCAGTATTTT	TRBD2	TRBV20-1	TRBJ2-3	once
CSARERVRGLTGELFF	TGCAGTGCTAGAGAAAGGGTTCGGGGTCTTACCGGGGAGCTGTTTTTT	.	TRBV20-1	TRBJ2-2	many
CALGNRGGELFF	TGTGCCCTCGGCAACCGGGGCGGGGAGCTGTTTTTT	.	TRBV6-2/TRBV6-3	TRBJ2-2	few
CASSLRREQFF	TGTGCCAGCAGCCTCCGCCGGGAGCAGTTCTTC	.	TRBV7-2	TRBJ2-1	.
CSASGLVVYEQYF	TGCAGTGCCTCGGGACTAGTAGTCTACGAGCAGTACTTC	TRBD2	TRBV20-1	TRBJ2-7	.
CASSQTPSGEQFF	TGCGCCAGCAGCCAAACCCCCAGTGGGGAGCAGTTCTTC	.	TRBV4-1	TRBJ2-1	.
CASGVMGGLETQYF	TGTGCCAGCGGCGTGATGGGGGGCTTGGAGACCCAGTACTTC	.	TRBV6-2/TRBV6-3	TRBJ2-5	.
CSVAAGVGYNEQFF	TGCAGCGTTGCCGCAGGGGTCGGGTACAATGAGCAGTTCTTC	.	TRBV29-1	TRBJ2-1	.
CATSDATQGSYNEQFF	TGTGCCACCAGTGATGCAACACAGGGGTCCTACAATGAGCAGTTCTTC	TRBD1	TRBV24-1	TRBJ2-1	.
CSVHIGINTGELFF	TGCAGCGTCCATATCGGAATCAACACCGGGGAGCTGTTTTTT	.	TRBV29-1	TRBJ2-2	few